Sequencing of this T cell receptor beta chain was carried out in a study of shared clonotypes between healthy human individuals. Study-level information: A donor's plate count was three for CD4 naive and three for CD4 memory; CD8 naive had two and CD8 memory one. Notes on the study in general: Clonotypes not shared had lower generation probabilities than those common to all four donors. Naive subsets usually exceeded memory subsets in estimated richness. With several donors compared, roughly 5% of naive CD4 clonotypes were shared.

This clone was observed once. Its specificity is not known. The repertoire was sequenced with immunoSEQ multiplex PCR; TCRdb's copy has only in-frame clones and lacks some. The sample comprises roughly 2.6 million clones, approximately 92% of which are singletons, and roughly 0.14% rests with the top ten. The receptor's source is a young man in good health. Sequenced sample: naive CD4+ T cells sorted from blood. Subset indicated: CD45RA+ positively selected.

The CDR3 loop is CASIRRGGSETQYF. DNA of the CDR3: TGTGCCAGTATTCGAAGGGGGGGGTCGGAGACCCAGTACTTC. J is TRBJ2-5 and V is TRBV19; tentative D call: TRBD2 (7 bases). The CDR3 has 14 amino acids. Germline CDR1 reads LNHDA; CDR2 reads SQIVND (reference sequence). Trimming took off 7 bases at V and 5 bases at J, with 17 bases between the two ends. The full variable domain, with the rest looked up from reference TRBV19 and TRBJ2-5, is DGGITQSPKYLFRKEGQNVTLSCEQNLNHDAMYWYRQDPGQGLRLIYYSQIVNDFQKGDIAEGYSVSREKKESFPLTVTSAQKNPTAFYLCASIRRGGSETQYFGPGTRLLVL.